This section outlines one T cell receptor (beta chain) sequence together with its context. Germline CDR1 and CDR2: LGHNA and YSLEER. The trim removed 1 base at V and 3 bases at J, leaving 6 bases unmatched. The CDR3 runs to 17 residues. This sample was taken from a study of cytomegalovirus exposure and HLA in healthy donors. Primers: 60 Vbeta forward and 13 Jbeta reverse. Sequencing used immunoSEQ multiplex PCR; TCRdb keeps in-frame clones, though not all of them. Of 70,000 to 95,000 clones in the sample, over 60% were seen once. The chain joins TRBV4-3 to TRBJ2-2; 9 bases match TRBD2. Sequencing was done on a sample of PBMCs. This clonotype was sampled from a male donor in good health and CMV-seronegative. The CDR3 sequence is CASSQGRGGGDTGELFF. For the CDR3, the DNA is TGCGCCAGCAGCCAAGGGAGAGGCGGGGGGGACACCGGGGAGCTGTTTTTT.